This T cell receptor beta chain was captured in a study of cytomegalovirus exposure and HLA in healthy donors. Study-level findings and limits: The study recorded 150 to 200 TCR beta chains that were cytomegalovirus-associated. Follow-up analysis later connected one missense variant in DCLRE1C with trimming of TCR beta V- and J-genes. Exclusion applied to some V segments, including TRBV6-2 and TRBV6-3, as they were indistinguishable.

Trimming cost V 4 bases and J 7 bases, with 19 bases left between them. Per the germline V gene, CDR1 is SEHNR and CDR2 is FQNEAQ (reference sequence). CDR3 length: 15 amino acids. A word on this clone: The target antigen is unknown.

The PCR was carried out with 60 Vbeta primers and 13 Jbeta primers. Assay: immunoSEQ multiplex PCR; the TCRdb copy retains only in-frame clones and omits some. The sample shows 90,000 to 110,000 clones, roughly 80% of them seen only once. The gene calls are TRBV7-9 and TRBJ1-2; D is uncertain. Sequencing was carried out using PBMCs. This receptor was identified in a woman in her forties or fifties in good health and CMV-seropositive. The CDR3: CASSSSEEPPVGYTF. The CDR3 DNA reads TGTGCCAGCAGCTCCTCGGAGGAGCCGCCTGTTGGCTACACCTTC.